These 32 T cell receptor beta chains were all obtained from the same sample, sequenced in a study of patients and donors after allogeneic stem cell transplantation (dated by TCRdb to the early 2020s). The receptor library was made with RT-PCR. The sequencing machine was a NextSeq 550. The public reads were run again by TCRdb, first through fastp at Q25 and then through MiXCR, and only productive beta chains were kept. Rows with one shared CDR3 protein collapse into an entry with the most common genes and DNA. For this sample there are roughly 940,000 distinct CDR3 sequences; more than 15% appear just once. Around 6% of the sample goes to the ten largest clones. Sequences were obtained from blood, either unsorted or a sorted T cell fraction (not recorded which). All receptors come from a human donor who was either an allogeneic HSCT recipient or a stem cell or donor lymphocyte infusion donor (not recorded which). It is not recorded whose cells these are; they may come from a transplant donor.

This sequence joins TRBV7-2 and TRBJ2-1; TRBD1 agrees at 8 bases. This CDR3 is 15 amino acids long. V shed 5 bases, J shed 8 bases, and the junction held 11 bases outside the gene matches. Germline V gene data show CDR1 as SGHTA and CDR2 as FQGNSA. The CDR3 bases are TGTGCCAGCAGCGTTGGACAGGGTGATTGGGATGAGCAGTTCTTC. Translating it yields CASSVGQGDWDEQFF.

This clonotype was seen repeatedly, ten times or more. The chain has TRBV20-1 and TRBJ2-1; 7 bases line up with TRBD2. The CDR3 spans 12 residues. Germline V gene data show CDR1 as DFQATT and CDR2 as SNEGSKA (reference sequence). Losses at the gene ends were 6 bases for V and 6 bases for J; bases not matched to a gene: 5. The CDR3: CSAAGRVNEQFF. In DNA form, the CDR3 reads TGCAGTGCAGCGGGGCGTGTCAATGAGCAGTTCTTC.

A single count supports this clonotype. The chain uses TRBV7-7 and TRBJ2-5; 11 bases are shared with TRBD2. V lost 5 bases to trimming and J lost 5 bases; unmatched junction nucleotides: 10. The germline CDR1 and CDR2 sequences are SSHAT and FNYEAQ (reference sequence). The CDR3 is 16 residues long. CDR3 loop: CASSPHSGRAEETQYF. The CDR3 nucleotides are TGTGCCAGCAGCCCACATAGCGGGAGGGCCGAGGAGACCCAGTACTTC.

The chain recombines TRBV12-3 or TRBV12-4 with TRBJ1-1, with a possible D match to TRBD1 (6 bases). This CDR3 contains 13 residues. Trimming shortened V by 6 bases and J by 4 bases, and 12 bases separated the two germline ends. DNA of the CDR3: TGTGCCAGCAGGAGTACAGGGACCACTGAAGCTTTCTTT. Its translation: CASRSTGTTEAFF.

This clonotype was picked up a small number of times. CDR3 sequence (DNA): TGTGCCAGCAGTGAAGGTGTTCGGGGGGCGGTTGGCTACACCTTC. It codes for CASSEGVRGAVGYTF. The rearrangement joins TRBV6-1 to TRBJ1-2, with D possibly TRBD1 on 6 matching bases. Trimming removed 1 base from V and 7 bases from J, with 16 bases in between. Germline values: CDR1 MNHNS, CDR2 SASEGT. The CDR3 is made up of 15 amino acids.

The gene calls are TRBV7-3 and TRBJ1-1; the match to TRBD1 covers 8 bases. Germline CDR1 reads SGHTA; CDR2 reads FQGTGA. J was trimmed by 4 bases and V by 4 bases; bases with no gene match: 8. This CDR3 spans 15 amino acids. The CDR3 bases are TGTGCCAGCAGCTCTTGGACAGGGACGGGCACTGAAGCTTTCTTT. Translating it yields CASSSWTGTGTEAFF. Full variable domain (missing parts from reference TRBV7-3 and TRBJ1-1): GAGVSQTPSNKVTEKGKYVELRCDPISGHTALYWYRQSLGQGPEFLIYFQGTGAADDSGLPNDRFFAVRPEGSVSTLKIQRTERGDSAVYLCASSSWTGTGTEAFFGQGTRLTVV.

This chain links TRBV10-3 with TRBJ2-7, with TRBD1 as a possible D gene (5 bases). CDR1 is ENHRY and CDR2 is SYGVKD in the germline V gene. Trimming pared 6 bases from V and 2 bases from J, leaving 17 bases between. The CDR3 is 15 residues long. CDR3 bases: TGTGCCATCAGATCCAATCAGGGCAGGCCCTACGAGCAGTACTTC. Protein sequence: CAIRSNQGRPYEQYF.

The chain uses TRBV20-1 and TRBJ2-7; 8 nucleotides agree with TRBD1. V shed 0 bases and J 0 bases; nucleotides not matched to a gene: 4. The CDR3 is 15 residues long. Germline CDR1 reads DFQATT; CDR2 reads SNEGSKA (reference sequence). CDR3 sequence: CSARDPGQASYEQYF. The CDR3 DNA is TGCAGTGCTAGAGATCCGGGACAGGCCTCCTACGAGCAGTACTTC.

The V gene is TRBV24-1, the J gene TRBJ2-1; 16 nucleotides agree with TRBD2. Germline CDR1 KGHDR, CDR2 SFDVKD. The CDR3 loop spans 16 amino acids. The junction had 3 bases not matched to a gene; V was cut back by 2 bases and J by 9 bases. DNA of the CDR3: TGTGCCACCAGTGATTCAGGGACTAGCGGGAGGGGTGAGCAGTTCTTC. Translated, it gives CATSDSGTSGRGEQFF.

This clonotype was detected only a few times. J is TRBJ1-1 and V is TRBV16; D possibly corresponds to TRBD1 (5 bases). V lost 3 bases to trimming and J lost 3 bases, with 8 bases between them. The CDR3 is 13 amino acids. The V gene's germline CDR1 is KGHSY and CDR2 FQNENV. CDR3 nucleotide sequence: TGTGCCAGCAGCCAGGGCAGGGACACTGAAGCTTTCTTT. Translation gives CASSQGRDTEAFF.

V and J are TRBV20-1 and TRBJ2-7; D not resolved. The germline V gene has CDR1 DFQATT and CDR2 SNEGSKA (reference sequence). Trimming removed 0 bases at V and 0 bases at J, with 9 bases between. CDR3 length: 14 amino acids. The CDR3 nucleotides read TGCAGTGCTAGAGATCATAGAAGCTCCTACGAGCAGTACTTC. Translating it yields CSARDHRSSYEQYF.

This chain links TRBV30 with TRBJ1-1; D gene uncertain. Germline V gene lookup returns CDR1 GTSNPN and CDR2 SVGIG (reference sequence). Trimming took 3 bases from V and 1 from J, leaving 6 bases between them. CDR3 length: 12 residues. Here the CDR3 reads CAWSPGNTEAFF. CDR3 coding DNA: TGTGCCTGGAGCCCAGGGAACACTGAAGCTTTCTTT.

This clonotype has a single count. This chain connects TRBV12-3 or TRBV12-4 to TRBJ2-3, with 10 bases identical to TRBD2. The length of the CDR3 is 15 residues. J gave up 4 bases and V 6 bases, and 7 bases lay outside the gene matches. The DNA of the CDR3 is TGTGCCAGCAGCATACTAGCGGGAAGGGCAGATACGCAGTATTTT. Its protein product is CASSILAGRADTQYF.

This clonotype was counted many times. J is TRBJ2-1 and V is TRBV7-9, with D unclear. The germline V gene encodes CDR1 SEHNR and CDR2 FQNEAQ (reference sequence). The CDR3 is made up of 13 amino acids. Between the trimmed V and J ends, which lost 5 bases and 4 bases, there was a span of 9 bases. The CDR3 DNA is TGTGCCAGCAGCCCAAAACTTTACAATGAGCAGTTCTTC. It translates to CASSPKLYNEQFF.

A few counts support this clonotype. The rearrangement joins TRBV6-2 or TRBV6-3 to TRBJ2-7; a possible D gene is TRBD2 (6 bases). V lost 2 bases to trimming and J lost 7 bases, with 18 bases between them. This CDR3 region has 15 residues. Germline V gene lookup returns CDR1 MNHEY and CDR2 SVGEGT. DNA of the CDR3: TGTGCCAGCAGTTACCCAATGTGGCGGGATGGTGAGCAGTACTTC. This sequence encodes CASSYPMWRDGEQYF.

The V call is TRBV7-2, the J call TRBJ1-2, with D maybe TRBD1 (6 bases). Per germline, CDR1 SGHTA and CDR2 FQGNSA. V lost 2 bases and J lost 8, with 12 bases in between. The CDR3 has 13 residues. CDR3 region: CASSLTQGGGYTF. The DNA for the CDR3 is TGTGCCAGCAGCTTAACACAGGGAGGGGGCTACACCTTC.

V and J are TRBV27 and TRBJ2-5; TRBD1 agrees at 11 bases. Germline V gene lookup returns CDR1 MNHEY and CDR2 SMNVEV (reference sequence). CDR3 size: 14 residues. Trimming cost V 6 bases and J 7 bases; bases outside gene matches: 7. The CDR3 bases are TGTGCCAGCAGCAAGGACAGGGGGCTGTGGACCCAGTACTTC. Translated, it gives CASSKDRGLWTQYF.

This clonotype was detected a few times. The chain is built from TRBV11-1 and TRBJ2-4; 10 bases match TRBD2. Germline V gene sequence: CDR1 SGHAT, CDR2 FQDESV (reference sequence). V trimming: 5 bases; J trimming: 3 bases; junction bases outside the gene matches: 7. The CDR3 is made up of 16 amino acids. The CDR3 spells CASSQGLAIDKNIQYF. The CDR3 DNA follows: TGTGCCAGCAGCCAGGGACTAGCGATAGACAAAAACATTCAGTACTTC.

The chain links TRBV4-3 to TRBJ2-7; no definite D call. Between the trimmed V and J ends, which lost 0 bases and 2 bases, there was a span of 8 bases. Looked up from germline, CDR1 is LGHNA and CDR2 is YSLEER. The CDR3 has 14 residues. CDR3 sequence: CASSQDIVAYEQYF. CDR3 in DNA: TGCGCCAGCAGCCAAGATATTGTAGCCTACGAGCAGTACTTC.

This clonotype occurred a few times. V and J are TRBV7-9 and TRBJ1-5; 7 bases fit TRBD1. This CDR3 region has 17 residues. The V and J ends lost 1 base and 0 bases, in that order; junction bases with no gene match: 6. Germline CDR1 SEHNR, CDR2 FQNEAQ (reference sequence). The CDR3 bases are TGTGCCAGCAGCTTAGTCCGGGACAGCTATAGCAATCAGCCCCAGCATTTT. This codes for CASSLVRDSYSNQPQHF.

The sample holds many counts of this clonotype. The chain uses TRBV12-3 or TRBV12-4 and TRBJ1-1; 8 nucleotides agree with TRBD1. V dropped 6 bases and J dropped 0; count of bases not matched to a gene: 6. The CDR3 covers 15 residues. As DNA, the CDR3 is TGTGCCAGCAGACGGACAGGGAGGGTGAACACTGAAGCTTTCTTT. It yields the protein CASRRTGRVNTEAFF.

This clonotype was counted ten times or more. J is TRBJ1-5 and V is TRBV4-3, with 9 nucleotides matching TRBD1. With V trimmed by 1 base and J by 7 bases, 8 bases remained unmatched. The CDR3 covers 16 residues. The germline CDR1 and CDR2 sequences are LGHNA and YSLEER. The CDR3 sequence is CASSQVFGTGRQPQHF. The CDR3 DNA reads TGCGCCAGCAGCCAAGTTTTTGGGACAGGGAGGCAGCCCCAGCATTTT.

The chain is built from TRBV15 and TRBJ1-4; the D gene is possibly TRBD1 (5 bases). The CDR3 runs 14 residues. Deletions cut 0 bases from V and 9 bases from J, with 11 bases between. CDR1 and CDR2 (germline): LNHNV, YYDKDF (reference sequence). In DNA, the CDR3 is TGTGCCACCAGCAGAGATAATAAGGGGAAAAAACTGTTTTTT. Encoded protein: CATSRDNKGKKLFF.

CDR3 DNA sequence: TGTGCCACCAGCAGACGGGGACAGGGTGGCGAAAAACTGTTTTTT. Its translation: CATSRRGQGGEKLFF. The gene calls are TRBV15 and TRBJ1-4, with 9 bases lining up with TRBD1. CDR1 and CDR2 from the germline V gene are LNHNV and YYDKDF (reference sequence). The V segment lost 2 bases and the J segment 8 bases; nucleotides outside the gene matches: 6. The CDR3 is made up of 15 amino acids.

This clonotype was counted between two and nine times. The CDR3 sequence: CASSLGQIPDTF. The CDR3 DNA sequence: TGTGCCAGCAGCCTCGGGCAGATCCCAGACACCTTC. This chain joins TRBV12-3 or TRBV12-4 and TRBJ1-2; D is unclear. The CDR3 is made up of 12 amino acids. V lost 6 bases and J lost 12, with 17 bases in between.

The J gene is TRBJ2-1, the V gene TRBV14; D unclear. The V gene lost 6 bases and the J gene lost 2 bases, with 11 bases spanning the gap. This CDR3 has 14 amino acids. Germline loops: CDR1 SGHDN, CDR2 FVKESK. The CDR3 sequence: CASSGMSPYNEQFF. DNA for the CDR3: TGTGCCAGCAGTGGGATGTCTCCCTACAATGAGCAGTTCTTC.

This rearrangement joins TRBV25-1 to TRBJ2-7, with 13 bases lining up with TRBD2. After removal of 5 bases from V and 4 bases from J, the junction contained 8 bases not matched to a gene. CDR3 length equals 16 residues. CDR1 MGHDK and CDR2 SYGVNS come from the germline V gene. CDR3 in amino acids: CASSNLGTSGKYEQYF. DNA of the CDR3: TGTGCCAGCAGTAATCTGGGGACTAGCGGGAAGTACGAGCAGTACTTC.

This chain joins TRBV29-1 and TRBJ2-1; unclear D gene. Germline loops: CDR1 SQVTM, CDR2 ANQGSEA. The CDR3 is 11 residues long. V was clipped by 5 bases and J by 4 bases, with 6 bases between them. The CDR3 region is CSVNAYNEQFF. Written as DNA, the CDR3 is TGCAGCGTTAACGCTTACAATGAGCAGTTCTTC.

The rearrangement joins TRBV4-3 to TRBJ2-3, with D hard to call. V lost 0 bases, J lost 0 bases, and 7 bases lay in between. Germline assignment: CDR1 LGHNA and CDR2 YSLEER. This CDR3 has 15 amino acids. The DNA for the CDR3 is TGCGCCAGCAGCCAAGAGGGCAGCAGCACAGATACGCAGTATTTT. Translating it yields CASSQEGSSTDTQYF.

This clonotype occurred a few times. This chain uses TRBV20-1 with TRBJ2-5; 13 positions agree with TRBD2. The V gene's germline CDR1 is DFQATT and CDR2 SNEGSKA (reference sequence). The CDR3 has 15 amino acids. V shed 6 bases and J 0 bases; nucleotides not matched to a gene: 4. The CDR3 sequence is CSAEGLAGYQETQYF. The DNA for the CDR3 is TGCAGTGCGGAGGGACTAGCGGGGTACCAAGAGACCCAGTACTTC.

In its sample, this clonotype was seen many times. The chain couples TRBV12-3 or TRBV12-4 to TRBJ1-2; tentatively, D is TRBD1 (5 bases). The CDR3 sequence is 14 residues long. V was cut by 3 bases and J by 4 bases, with 12 bases left in between. DNA of the CDR3: TGTGCCAGCAGTTTGGGCTTGCAGGGCTATGGCTACACCTTC. Its protein is CASSLGLQGYGYTF.

This clonotype was observed many times. The CDR3 nucleotides are TGCGCCAGCAGTCAGACGGGGAATGAGCAGTTCTTC. Translation gives CASSQTGNEQFF. The V call is TRBV4-1, the J call TRBJ2-1; D perhaps matches TRBD2 (5 bases). Germline V lookup: CDR1 MGHRA, CDR2 YSYEKL. V was trimmed by 6 bases and J by 7 bases, leaving 10 bases between them. The CDR3 runs 12 residues.